This T cell receptor (beta chain) was sequenced in a study of T cell changes during pregnancy in multiple sclerosis. Assay: immunoSEQ multiplex PCR; the TCRdb copy retains only in-frame clones and omits some. This sample yields 45,000 to 50,000 clones, of which 90% to 95% are seen a single time; roughly 5% belongs to the top ten. The sequenced sample was CD8+ T cells from peripheral blood mononuclear cells, obtained before pregnancy. This clonotype was sampled from a female donor with multiple sclerosis, enrolled in a pregnancy study.

Here the CDR3 reads CASSFSTGPKNIQYF. As DNA, the CDR3 is TGTGCCAGCAGCTTCTCGACAGGACCGAAAAACATTCAGTACTTC. V gene TRBV7-9 combines with J gene TRBJ2-4; D may be TRBD1 (6 bases). CDR3 length: 15 residues. Per germline, CDR1 SEHNR and CDR2 FQNEAQ (reference sequence). The V and J ends lost 3 bases and 4 bases respectively, with 13 bases between them.